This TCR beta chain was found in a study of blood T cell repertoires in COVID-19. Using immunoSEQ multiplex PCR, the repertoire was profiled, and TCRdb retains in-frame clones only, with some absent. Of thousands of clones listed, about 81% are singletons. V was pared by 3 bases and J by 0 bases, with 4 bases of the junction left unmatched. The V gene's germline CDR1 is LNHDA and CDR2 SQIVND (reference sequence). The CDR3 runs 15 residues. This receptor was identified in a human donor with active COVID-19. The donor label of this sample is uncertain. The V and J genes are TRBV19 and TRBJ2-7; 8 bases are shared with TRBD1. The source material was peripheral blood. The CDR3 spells CASSISGQASYEQYF. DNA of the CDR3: TGTGCCAGTAGTATTTCGGGACAGGCCTCCTACGAGCAGTACTTC.